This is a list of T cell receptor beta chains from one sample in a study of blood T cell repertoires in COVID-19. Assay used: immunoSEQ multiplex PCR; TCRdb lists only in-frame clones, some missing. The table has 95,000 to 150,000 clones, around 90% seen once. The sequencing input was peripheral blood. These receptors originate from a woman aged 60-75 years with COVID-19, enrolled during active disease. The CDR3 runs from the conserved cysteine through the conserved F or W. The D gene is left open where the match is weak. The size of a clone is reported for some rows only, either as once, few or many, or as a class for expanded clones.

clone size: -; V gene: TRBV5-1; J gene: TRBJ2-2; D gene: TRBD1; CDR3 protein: CASSLRDRGRYLTNTGELFF; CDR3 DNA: TGCGCCAGCAGCCTCCGGGACAGGGGGCGTTACCTTACGAACACCGGGGAGCTGTTTTTT
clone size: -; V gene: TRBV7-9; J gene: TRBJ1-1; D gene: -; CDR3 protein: CASSLDVGLGTEAFF; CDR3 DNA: TGTGCCAGCAGCTTAGACGTGGGGCTCGGCACTGAAGCTTTCTTT
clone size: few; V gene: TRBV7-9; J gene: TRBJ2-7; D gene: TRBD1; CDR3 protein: CASSLGTGMGEQYF; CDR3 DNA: TGTGCCAGCAGCTTAGGGACAGGGATGGGCGAGCAGTACTTC
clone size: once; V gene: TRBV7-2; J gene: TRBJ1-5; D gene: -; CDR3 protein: CASSLGRGGNQPQHF; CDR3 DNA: TGTGCCAGCAGCTTAGGGCGGGGCGGGAATCAGCCCCAGCATTTT
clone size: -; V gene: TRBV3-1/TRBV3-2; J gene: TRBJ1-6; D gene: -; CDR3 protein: CASRNAGRDNSPLHF; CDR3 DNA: TGTGCCAGCAGAAATGCGGGACGCGATAATTCACCCCTCCACTTT
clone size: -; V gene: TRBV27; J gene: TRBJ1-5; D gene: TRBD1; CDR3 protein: CASSSSGTANQPQHF; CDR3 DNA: TGTGCCAGCAGTTCCTCCGGGACAGCAAATCAGCCCCAGCATTTT
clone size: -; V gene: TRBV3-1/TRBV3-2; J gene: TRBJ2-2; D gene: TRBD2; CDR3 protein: CASSQELAGGQPRTNTGELFF; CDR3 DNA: TGTGCCAGCAGCCAGGAACTAGCGGGGGGCCAGCCCCGAACTAACACCGGGGAGCTGTTTTTT
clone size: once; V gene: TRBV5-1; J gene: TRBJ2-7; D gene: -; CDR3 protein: CASSLQGEQYF; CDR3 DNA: TGCGCCAGCAGCTTGCAGGGCGAGCAGTACTTC
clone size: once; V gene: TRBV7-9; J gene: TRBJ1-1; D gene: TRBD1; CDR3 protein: CASSLYSGYRGTEAFF; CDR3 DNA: TGTGCCAGCAGCTTATATTCCGGATACAGGGGGACTGAAGCTTTCTTT
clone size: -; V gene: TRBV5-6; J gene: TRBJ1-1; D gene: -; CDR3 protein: CASSRSASADTEAFF; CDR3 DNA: TGTGCCAGCAGCCGATCGGCATCGGCGGACACTGAAGCTTTCTTT
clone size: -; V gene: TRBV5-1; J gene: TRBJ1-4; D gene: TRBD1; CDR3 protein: CASSLAGRDRVNEKLFF; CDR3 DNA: TGCGCCAGCAGCTTGGCAGGCCGGGACAGGGTAAATGAAAAACTGTTTTTT
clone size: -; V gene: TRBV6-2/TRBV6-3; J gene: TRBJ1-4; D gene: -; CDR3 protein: CASSYAGDSEKLFF; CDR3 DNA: TGTGCCAGCAGTTACGCGGGGGATTCAGAAAAACTGTTTTTT
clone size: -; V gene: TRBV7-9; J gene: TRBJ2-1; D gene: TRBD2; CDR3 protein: CASSFLAGTSYNEQFF; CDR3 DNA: TGTGCCAGCAGCTTTCTAGCGGGGACCTCCTACAATGAGCAGTTCTTC
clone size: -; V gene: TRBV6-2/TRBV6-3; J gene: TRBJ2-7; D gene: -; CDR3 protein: CASSPQGPYEQYF; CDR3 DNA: TGTGCCAGCAGTCCACAGGGCCCCTACGAGCAGTACTTC
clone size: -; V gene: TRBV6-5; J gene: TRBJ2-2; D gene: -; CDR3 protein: CASSYSRSSAGELFF; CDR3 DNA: TGTGCCAGCAGTTACTCGAGGTCCTCAGCCGGGGAGCTGTTTTTT
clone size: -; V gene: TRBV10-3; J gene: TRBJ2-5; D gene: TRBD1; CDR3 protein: CAISERGQPGETQYF; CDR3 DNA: TGTGCCATCAGTGAAAGGGGACAGCCCGGGGAGACCCAGTACTTC
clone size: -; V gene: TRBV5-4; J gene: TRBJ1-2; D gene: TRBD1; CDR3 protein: CASSSGQGIQGYTF; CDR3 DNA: TGTGCCAGCAGCTCAGGACAGGGGATTCAGGGCTACACCTTC
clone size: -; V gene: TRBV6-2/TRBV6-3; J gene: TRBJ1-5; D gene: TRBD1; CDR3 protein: CASSQDRVVAQPQHF; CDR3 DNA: TGTGCCAGCAGCCAGGACAGGGTAGTGGCTCAGCCCCAGCATTTT
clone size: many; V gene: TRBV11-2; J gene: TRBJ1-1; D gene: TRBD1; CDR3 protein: CASSLEGTGAEAFF; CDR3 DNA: TGTGCCAGCAGCTTAGAGGGGACAGGGGCTGAAGCTTTCTTT
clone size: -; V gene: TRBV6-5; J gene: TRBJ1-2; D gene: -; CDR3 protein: CASSRQPSNYGYTF; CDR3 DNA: TGTGCCAGCAGTAGACAGCCCTCTAACTATGGCTACACCTTC
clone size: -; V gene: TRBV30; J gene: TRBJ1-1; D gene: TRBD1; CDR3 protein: CAWTGGEDTEAFF; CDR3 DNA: TGTGCCTGGACAGGGGGCGAAGACACTGAAGCTTTCTTT
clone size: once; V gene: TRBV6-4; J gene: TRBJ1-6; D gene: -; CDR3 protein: CASRRDTSSYNSPLHF; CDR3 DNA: TGTGCCAGCAGACGGGACACGTCCTCCTATAATTCACCCCTCCACTTT
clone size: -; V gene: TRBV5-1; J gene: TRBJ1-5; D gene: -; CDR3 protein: CASSLDSLHQPQHF; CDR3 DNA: TGCGCCAGCAGCTTGGACAGTCTGCATCAGCCCCAGCATTTT
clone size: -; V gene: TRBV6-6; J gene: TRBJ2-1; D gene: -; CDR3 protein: CASSYSASREQFF; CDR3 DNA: TGTGCCAGCAGTTACTCGGCTAGTCGTGAGCAGTTCTTC
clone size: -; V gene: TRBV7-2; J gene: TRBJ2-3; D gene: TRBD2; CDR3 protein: CASSLTSGGAQDTQYF; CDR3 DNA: TGTGCCAGCAGCCTGACTAGCGGGGGGGCCCAAGATACGCAGTATTTT
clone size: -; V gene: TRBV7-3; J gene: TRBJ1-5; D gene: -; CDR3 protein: CASSLGMPGDQPQHF; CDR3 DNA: TGTGCCAGCAGCCTCGGAATGCCGGGGGATCAGCCCCAGCATTTT
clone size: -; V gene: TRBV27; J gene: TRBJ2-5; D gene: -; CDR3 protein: CASSLWTRARGGETQYF; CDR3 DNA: TGTGCCAGCAGTTTATGGACGAGGGCCAGAGGAGGAGAGACCCAGTACTTC
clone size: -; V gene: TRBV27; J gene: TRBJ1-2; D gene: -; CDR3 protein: CASSPLRTGGYGYTF; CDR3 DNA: TGTGCCAGCAGTCCGCTGCGCACGGGGGGCTATGGCTACACCTTC
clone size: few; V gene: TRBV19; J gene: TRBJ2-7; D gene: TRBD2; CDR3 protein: CASSSGGAYEQYF; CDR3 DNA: TGTGCCAGTAGTTCGGGGGGAGCCTACGAGCAGTACTTC
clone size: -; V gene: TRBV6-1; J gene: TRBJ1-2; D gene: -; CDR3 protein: CASSEQVRIPYGYTF; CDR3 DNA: TGTGCCAGCAGTGAACAGGTTCGGATTCCCTATGGCTACACCTTC
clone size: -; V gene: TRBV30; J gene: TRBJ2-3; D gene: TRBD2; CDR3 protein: CATRTSGGRDTQYF; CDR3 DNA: TGTGCCACCCGGACTAGCGGGGGTAGAGATACGCAGTATTTT
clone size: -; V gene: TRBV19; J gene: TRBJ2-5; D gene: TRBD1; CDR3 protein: CASSTDRGETQYF; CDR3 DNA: TGTGCCAGTAGTACTGACAGGGGGGAGACCCAGTACTTC
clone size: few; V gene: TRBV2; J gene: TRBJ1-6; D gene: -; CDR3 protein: CASSVRVRSGSSPLHF; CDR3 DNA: TGTGCCAGCAGTGTACGAGTACGGTCGGGGTCTTCACCCCTCCACTTT
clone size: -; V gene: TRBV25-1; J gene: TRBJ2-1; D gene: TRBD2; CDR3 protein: CASSEMTSGPNNEQFF; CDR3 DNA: TGTGCCAGCAGTGAGATGACTAGCGGGCCCAACAATGAGCAGTTCTTC
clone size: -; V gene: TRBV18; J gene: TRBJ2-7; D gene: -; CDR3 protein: CASSPSGEQEQYF; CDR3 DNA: TGTGCCAGCTCACCGTCAGGGGAGCAGGAGCAGTACTTC
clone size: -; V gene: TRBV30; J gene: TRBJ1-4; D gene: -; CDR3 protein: CAWSRVQAGEKLFF; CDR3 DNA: TGTGCCTGGAGTCGAGTACAGGCAGGGGAAAAACTGTTTTTT
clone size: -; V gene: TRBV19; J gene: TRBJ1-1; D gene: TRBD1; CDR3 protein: CASSVDRDHTEAFF; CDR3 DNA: TGTGCCAGTAGTGTCGACAGGGATCACACTGAAGCTTTCTTT
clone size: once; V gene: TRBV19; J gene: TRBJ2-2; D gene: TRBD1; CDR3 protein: CASSGGQGHTGELFF; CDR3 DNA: TGTGCCAGTAGTGGGGGACAGGGGCACACCGGGGAGCTGTTTTTT
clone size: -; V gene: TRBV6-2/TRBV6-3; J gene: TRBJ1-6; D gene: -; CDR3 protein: CASSDPPPGSYNSPLHF; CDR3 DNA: TGTGCCAGCAGCGACCCCCCTCCGGGGTCCTATAATTCACCCCTCCACTTT
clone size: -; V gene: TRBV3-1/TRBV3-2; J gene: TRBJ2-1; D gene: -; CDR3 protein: CASSLRLASNEQFF; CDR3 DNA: TGTGCCAGCAGCCTCCGACTCGCTAGCAATGAGCAGTTCTTC
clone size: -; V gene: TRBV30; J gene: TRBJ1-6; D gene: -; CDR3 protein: CAWRGGPSSYNSPLHF; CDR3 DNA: TGTGCCTGGAGAGGAGGGCCGAGCTCCTATAATTCACCCCTCCACTTT